Listed below are T cell receptor beta chains from one sample, sequenced in a study of cytomegalovirus exposure and HLA in healthy donors. Clones were read by immunoSEQ multiplex PCR, and TCRdb kept only the in-frame ones, dropping some. The sample shows 85,000 to 120,000 clones, about two thirds of them seen only once. Material: PBMCs. These receptors came from a female donor in good health and CMV-seronegative. The CDR3 runs from the conserved cysteine through the conserved F or W. D genes are given only for firm matches. The listing skips clone size in some rows; elsewhere it reads once, few, many or a size class.

CDR3 protein	CDR3 DNA	D gene	clone size	V gene	J gene
CASRGLAGLTDTQYF	TGTGCCAGCAGGGGACTAGCGGGTCTCACAGATACGCAGTATTTT	TRBD2	.	TRBV28	TRBJ2-3
CASSLVAGGEKLFF	TGTGCCAGCAGCTTAGTTGCAGGGGGCGAAAAACTGTTTTTT	TRBD1	once	TRBV11-2	TRBJ1-4
CASSEDGLTSYNEQFF	TGTGCCAGCAGTGAGGATGGACTAACATCCTACAATGAGCAGTTCTTC	.	.	TRBV25-1	TRBJ2-1
CSVEDRQGAEAFF	TGCAGCGTTGAAGATCGACAGGGGGCCGAAGCTTTCTTT	TRBD1	.	TRBV29-1	TRBJ1-1
CASSLWDRVSYEQYF	TGTGCCAGCTCACTCTGGGACAGGGTGTCCTACGAGCAGTACTTC	TRBD1	.	TRBV18	TRBJ2-7
CASSFGTNYLTKTQYF	TGTGCCAGCAGCTTCGGCACGAACTACCTAACGAAGACCCAGTACTTC	.	.	TRBV5-4	TRBJ2-5
CASKGVGYQPQHF	TGTGCCAGCAAAGGAGTTGGGTATCAGCCCCAGCATTTT	.	.	TRBV2	TRBJ1-5
CASRRAAGAYEQYF	TGCGCCAGCAGGAGGGCAGCGGGCGCCTACGAGCAGTACTTC	.	.	TRBV5-1	TRBJ2-7
CASSLLAGSGEQYF	TGTGCCAGCAGTTTGCTAGCGGGGTCGGGCGAGCAGTACTTC	TRBD2	.	TRBV27	TRBJ2-7
CASTGPNTQGLKYRDNEQFF	TGTGCCAGCACTGGTCCCAACACACAGGGATTAAAATACCGAGACAATGAGCAGTTCTTC	.	.	TRBV6-7	TRBJ2-1
CAWSVPETYEQYF	TGTGCCTGGAGTGTTCCCGAAACCTACGAGCAGTACTTC	.	once	TRBV30	TRBJ2-7
CASSLRTGGGADTQYF	TGTGCCAGCAGCTTGAGGACAGGGGGCGGCGCAGATACGCAGTATTTT	TRBD1	.	TRBV5-4	TRBJ2-3
CASSSQRTSVYNEQFF	TGTGCCAGCAGCTCACAAAGGACTAGCGTTTACAATGAGCAGTTCTTC	TRBD2	few	TRBV5-5	TRBJ2-1
CASSASGKYNEQFF	TGTGCCAGCAGCGCCAGCGGGAAATACAATGAGCAGTTCTTC	TRBD2	once	TRBV9	TRBJ2-1
CASSKYRVGIDGYTF	TGTGCCAGTAGTAAATACAGGGTGGGTATAGATGGCTACACCTTC	.	.	TRBV19	TRBJ1-2
CASSLGTGDMEKLFF	TGCGCCAGCAGCTTGGGGACAGGGGATATGGAAAAACTGTTTTTT	TRBD1	few	TRBV5-1	TRBJ1-4
CASSQVPSGARGSEAFF	TGCGCCAGCAGCCAAGTACCCTCCGGGGCCCGGGGGTCTGAAGCTTTCTTT	.	.	TRBV4-1	TRBJ1-1
CASSYSTGGRETQYF	TGTGCCAGCAGTTACTCGACAGGGGGCAGGGAGACCCAGTACTTC	TRBD1	.	TRBV6-5	TRBJ2-5
CASSVEDQDQPQHF	TGTGCCAGCTCGGTAGAAGACCAGGATCAGCCCCAGCATTTT	.	.	TRBV18	TRBJ1-5
CASSHRTGSYEQYF	TGTGCCAGCAGCCACCGGACAGGGTCCTACGAGCAGTACTTC	.	.	TRBV21-1	TRBJ2-7
CASSARGSTGELFF	TGTGCCAGCTCGGCACGGGGTTCTACCGGGGAGCTGTTTTTT	.	.	TRBV27	TRBJ2-2
CAWRRTGTGTNTEAFF	TGTGCCTGGAGACGAACCGGGACAGGGACGAACACTGAAGCTTTCTTT	TRBD1	once	TRBV30	TRBJ1-1
CASSLGQHTGELFF	TGTGCTAGCAGCTTGGGACAACACACCGGGGAGCTGTTTTTT	.	.	TRBV7-7	TRBJ2-2
CASSQRGRRDEQYF	TGTGCCAGCAGCCAAAGAGGTCGCCGGGACGAGCAGTACTTC	.	few	TRBV7-8	TRBJ2-7
CASSQDRAGRGGYTF	TGCGCCAGCAGCCAAGATCGGGCGGGAAGGGGCGGCTACACCTTC	.	few	TRBV4-1	TRBJ1-2
CASSPVYLVRNEQYF	TGTGCCAGCTCACCAGTTTACCTAGTGCGGAACGAGCAGTACTTC	.	once	TRBV18	TRBJ2-7
CASSMGGYEQYF	TGTGCCAGTAGTATGGGGGGGTACGAGCAGTACTTC	TRBD2	.	TRBV19	TRBJ2-7